Listed below are T cell receptor beta chains from one sample, sequenced in a study of cytomegalovirus exposure and HLA in healthy donors. Sequencing was performed with immunoSEQ multiplex PCR; in TCRdb, only in-frame clones are kept and a portion is missing. This table has 150,000 or so clones, 89% appearing once. The sequenced sample consisted of PBMCs. Receptors originate from a woman aged 18-35 years in good health and CMV-seropositive. Each CDR3 is given with its conserved first and last residue. The D gene is left open where the match is weak. Rows give clone size only sometimes, using once, few, many, or a class for an expanded clone.

v_call	d_call	clone_size	j_call	cdr3_nt	cdr3_aa
TRBV6-5	-	-	TRBJ2-4	TGTGCCAGCAGTTCCGGGACAATAGCCAAAAACATTCAGTACTTC	CASSSGTIAKNIQYF
TRBV5-6	TRBD1	-	TRBJ2-6	TGTGCCAGCAGCTCACTGGGACAGGCCTCTGGGGCCAACGTCCTGACTTTC	CASSSLGQASGANVLTF
TRBV29-1	TRBD2	-	TRBJ2-1	TGCAGCGTAAAGCGGGGGGCCAACAATGAGCAGTTCTTC	CSVKRGANNEQFF
TRBV29-1	-	-	TRBJ1-2	TGCAGCGTTGATCACAGGGCTGGTCGCTATGGCTACACCTTC	CSVDHRAGRYGYTF
TRBV5-4	-	-	TRBJ1-2	TGTGCCAGCAGCTTGGCCGGGAGCTATTATGGCTACACCTTC	CASSLAGSYYGYTF
TRBV11-2	TRBD2	-	TRBJ2-5	TGTGCCAGCAGCTTCGGGACTAGCGGGGGGTATGGGCTCCAAGAGACCCAGTACTTC	CASSFGTSGGYGLQETQYF
TRBV27	TRBD1	-	TRBJ1-6	TGTGCCAGCAGTTTCGGACAGGGCACTTCACCCCTCCACTTT	CASSFGQGTSPLHF
TRBV7-7	-	-	TRBJ1-3	TGTGCTAGCAGCCCCATGATGGGAGGCTCTGGAAACACCATATATTTT	CASSPMMGGSGNTIYF
TRBV7-6	-	-	TRBJ2-7	TGTGCCAGCAGCTTAGACAGGGTCCGCGAGCAGTACTTC	CASSLDRVREQYF
TRBV6-5	-	-	TRBJ2-2	TGTGCCAGCAGCCGGACACCCGGGGAGCTGTTTTTT	CASSRTPGELFF
TRBV5-1	-	-	TRBJ2-7	TGCGCCAGCAGCTTGGCAGGGTTTAACAACGAGCAGTACTTC	CASSLAGFNNEQYF
TRBV5-1	TRBD1	once	TRBJ2-4	TGCGCCAGCAGCTCCCAACAGGGGGCGAACATTCAGTACTTC	CASSSQQGANIQYF
TRBV7-2	-	-	TRBJ2-1	TGTGCCAGCAGCCAGGGGCTCCCTTCCTACAATGAGCAGTTCTTC	CASSQGLPSYNEQFF
TRBV7-9	TRBD1	-	TRBJ2-1	TGTGCCAGCAGCTCAGACCGGGACAGGGGCAATGAGCAGTTCTTC	CASSSDRDRGNEQFF
TRBV7-2	-	-	TRBJ2-2	TGTGCCAGCAGCTTAGCAGGGGCCGGGACCGGGGAGCTGTTTTTT	CASSLAGAGTGELFF
TRBV6-5	TRBD1	-	TRBJ1-5	TGTGCCAGCAGTCGGACAGGGACAATACGTCAGCCCCAGCATTTT	CASSRTGTIRQPQHF
TRBV5-8	TRBD1	once	TRBJ2-7	TGTGCCAGCAGCTCCGGGACAGGTATCTACGAGCAGTACTTC	CASSSGTGIYEQYF
TRBV25-1	-	once	TRBJ1-1	TGTGCCAGCAGTGCACGGGGTAGAATGAACACTGAAGCTTTCTTT	CASSARGRMNTEAFF
TRBV4-2	-	-	TRBJ1-5	TGTGCCAGCAGCGCACTAGACAGGATGAGCAATCAGCCCCAGCATTTT	CASSALDRMSNQPQHF
TRBV15	-	-	TRBJ1-2	TGTGCCACCAGCAGAGATAGGAGAGGCTACACCTTC	CATSRDRRGYTF
TRBV25-1	TRBD1	-	TRBJ2-7	TGTGCCAGCAGTGCTTCTCCCGGACAGGGGTCCTACGAGCAGTACTTC	CASSASPGQGSYEQYF
TRBV6-5	-	-	TRBJ1-1	TGTGCCAGCAGGCCTAGGGAGTTCCTTGAAGCTTTCTTT	CASRPREFLEAFF
TRBV9	-	-	TRBJ1-1	TGTGCCAGCAGCACGACAATTAACACTGAAGCTTTCTTT	CASSTTINTEAFF
TRBV5-1	-	-	TRBJ1-2	TGCGCCAGCAGCACTACAGGGCGCTATGGCTACACCTTC	CASSTTGRYGYTF
TRBV2	-	-	TRBJ2-5	TGTGCCAGCAGGGAGAAGACTAGAGCTATGGGGAGCCAAGAGACCCAGTACTTC	CASREKTRAMGSQETQYF
TRBV6-1	-	once	TRBJ2-7	TGTGCCAGCAGTAGGAGGGGGGGCCCCTACGAGCAGTACTTC	CASSRRGGPYEQYF
TRBV4-1	TRBD2	few	TRBJ2-7	TGCGCCAGCAGCCAAGTTCAGACTAGCGGGCCCGCCTACGAGCAGTACTTC	CASSQVQTSGPAYEQYF
TRBV5-1	TRBD1	once	TRBJ2-7	TGCGCCAGCAGCGTGTACACAGGGGCCTACGAGCAGTACTTC	CASSVYTGAYEQYF
TRBV28	-	-	TRBJ1-5	TGTGCCAGCAGTTCAGACAGGTTAGCCACCCAGCCCCAGCATTTT	CASSSDRLATQPQHF
TRBV18	-	-	TRBJ2-7	TGTGCCAGCTCTTGGAGGGGAGACTCCTACGAGCAGTACTTC	CASSWRGDSYEQYF
TRBV6-5	-	-	TRBJ1-1	TGTGCCAGCAGTTACGAACAGATAAACACTGAAGCTTTCTTT	CASSYEQINTEAFF